This T cell receptor beta chain was captured by sequencing in a study of CD8+ T cells in alopecia areata. Findings and limits, study-wide: Scalp and blood samples kept many expanded lesional clones throughout tofacitinib.

Extracted RNA was reverse transcribed, and the resulting cDNA served as sequencing template. TCRdb's table, derived via immunoSEQ multiplex PCR, lists solely in-frame clones and lacks some. The table has fewer than 250,000 clones, more than 30% seen once. J gave up 3 bases and V 3 bases, and 2 bases lay outside the gene matches. This CDR3 has 13 residues. Germline V gene data show CDR1 as GTSNPN and CDR2 as SVGIG (reference sequence). On this clone itself: What it binds is unknown.

Treatment defined: oral pan-JAK inhibitor, 5-10 mg twice daily. V and J are TRBV30 and TRBJ1-2; TRBD1 matches 9 bases. The receptor was derived from a human donor with alopecia areata. The sequences come from CD4+ T cells sorted from blood, collected at approximately week 30, from a patient treated with tofacitinib. CDR3 DNA: TGTGCCTGGAGAACAGGGGGCGACTATGGCTACACCTTC. It codes for CAWRTGGDYGYTF.